The clone carrying this T cell receptor beta chain was recorded only once. Antigen unknown. Libraries were prepared by immunoSEQ multiplex PCR; TCRdb keeps only in-frame clonotypes and omits some of them. The sample includes over 120,000 clones, 70% to 90% of them seen just once. The sample originates from a study of T cell responses to AZD1222 COVID-19 vaccine. About the research overall: Pooled in the analysis were second doses at about 4 or about 12 weeks.

The study's findings and limits: Elevations in Spike-specific TCR breadth and depth followed administration of two AZD1222 doses. Spike was spanned by vaccine-associated CD4 TCRs, with dominance at 160-218 and 743-854. Only five to seven AZD1222 recipients tested seropositive at baseline.

Germline V gene data show CDR1 as MNHNS and CDR2 as SASEGT. V was pared by 2 bases and J by 5 bases, with 4 bases of the junction left unmatched. CDR3 size: 16 residues. The chain recombines TRBV6-1 with TRBJ1-5, with 12 bases that match TRBD1. The TCR comes from an adult in good health. Sample: peripheral blood, taken on day 0 of AZD1222 vaccination. The CDR3 DNA sequence: TGTGCCAGCAGTGAAAGGGACAGGGGGCTTGATCAGCCCCAGCATTTT. Translating it yields CASSERDRGLDQPQHF.